The sequence of this T cell receptor (beta chain) was determined in a study of T cell repertoires in cytomegalovirus infection (dated by TCRdb to the late 2010s). About the full investigation: Donor HLA type was relevant to the analysis, because carriage of CMV infection together with the matching HLA type was indicated by public TCR beta signatures. The research as a whole found: The ex vivo response was dominated by HLA-C-restricted CMV-specific TCR beta clonotypes, which also provided the single most frequent clonotype in two of eight donors. Carriers of CMV infection plus the relevant HLA type were discriminated by the cumulative frequency of public TCR beta family members in the study cohort and in an independent roughly 370-donor cohort.

V and J are truncated by 2 bases and 5 bases respectively, leaving an intervening sequence of 12 bases. CDR1 and CDR2 (SNHLY, FYNNEI) derive from the germline V gene. The cysteine opens and the phenylalanine closes a CDR3 of 15 amino acids. Of the read, only the CDR3 DNA is kept; its 45 bases are in frame from base 1. Notes on this clonotype: What this receptor recognizes is not known. Per-base qualities were not stored, and no clone one base away is much larger.

Instrument used: Illumina HiSeq 1500. TCRdb reprocessed the public reads (quality trimming at Q25 with fastp, clone calling with MiXCR) and kept in-frame beta chains. Rows merge per CDR3 protein into single entries with the most common DNA and genes. The sample yields under 200,000 distinct CDR3 sequences; roughly 9% were counted once. The ten biggest clones cover about 4.6% of the sample. The sample taken for sequencing was PBMCs. This chain joins TRBV2 to TRBJ2-2; the D segment may tentatively be TRBD1 or TRBD2, each giving 5 matched bases. This clonotype was sampled from a human donor in good health (CMV status not recorded). Some clones in this sample may be carry-over from other donors' samples. The CDR3 protein is CASSELRGGTGELFF. The DNA reads as follows: TGTGCCAGCAGTGAATTGAGGGGCGGAACCGGGGAGCTGTTTTTT.